This is a list of T cell receptor beta chains from one sample in a study of T cell responses to AZD1222 COVID-19 vaccine. The assay was immunoSEQ multiplex PCR, and TCRdb's table has in-frame clones only and misses some. Counted here are about 120,000 clones, 75% to 95% occurring once; the ten biggest clones make up 4.2%. This material consisted of peripheral blood, taken 28 days after the second dose of the MenACWY control vaccine. The receptor source for this set is an adult who received the MenACWY meningococcal vaccine as a control. The CDR3 runs from the conserved cysteine through the conserved F or W. D genes are given only for firm matches. Size is stated for part of the rows, as once, few or many counts, or as a class when the clone is expanded.

>TRBJ2-3|-|TRBV24-1|-
CATSGADGSDTDTQYF
TGTGCCACCAGCGGGGCGGATGGCAGCGACACAGATACGCAGTATTTT
>TRBJ2-4|-|TRBV5-1|-
CASSHQAKNIQYF
TGCGCCAGCAGCCATCAAGCCAAAAACATTCAGTACTTC
>TRBJ1-4|-|TRBV28|-
CASSLVKRLNEKLFF
TGTGCCAGCAGTTTAGTCAAACGGCTTAATGAAAAACTGTTTTTT
>TRBJ2-2|-|TRBV7-9|TRBD2
CASSPGLAGGPGELFF
TGTGCCAGCAGCCCAGGACTAGCGGGGGGGCCCGGGGAGCTGTTTTTT
>TRBJ2-1|-|TRBV3-1/TRBV3-2|TRBD1
CASSPRDSYNEQFF
TGTGCCAGCAGCCCCCGGGACAGCTACAATGAGCAGTTCTTC
>TRBJ2-2|-|TRBV12-3/TRBV12-4|-
CASRLVGELFF
TGTGCCAGCAGGCTGGTCGGGGAGCTGTTTTTT
>TRBJ2-5|-|TRBV5-1|-
CASSLGMGEETQYF
TGCGCCAGCAGCTTGGGAATGGGGGAAGAGACCCAGTACTTC
>TRBJ2-7|-|TRBV24-1|TRBD1
CATSDTPGQGSYEQYF
TGTGCCACCAGTGATACGCCGGGACAGGGGAGCTACGAGCAGTACTTC
>TRBJ1-5|-|TRBV9|-
CASSVREAQPQHF
TGTGCCAGCAGCGTAAGGGAGGCCCAGCCCCAGCATTTT
>TRBJ1-5|-|TRBV15|-
CATSRLRQMGGGNQPQHF
TGTGCCACCAGCAGATTACGTCAAATGGGGGGAGGCAATCAGCCCCAGCATTTT
>TRBJ2-1|once|TRBV3-1/TRBV3-2|-
CASSQISRIADNEQFF
TGTGCCAGCAGCCAGATTAGTAGAATCGCCGACAATGAGCAGTTCTTC
>TRBJ1-5|-|TRBV30|TRBD1
CAWGRGPGQPQHF
TGTGCCTGGGGGAGGGGGCCAGGTCAGCCCCAGCATTTT
>TRBJ1-4|-|TRBV18|-
CASSVEMKPFNEKLFF
TGTGCCAGCTCAGTCGAAATGAAGCCCTTTAATGAAAAACTGTTTTTT
>TRBJ1-5|-|TRBV19|-
CASKESVGQLYSNQPQHF
TGTGCCAGCAAAGAGTCGGTGGGACAACTATATAGCAATCAGCCCCAGCATTTT
>TRBJ2-3|-|TRBV5-4|TRBD2
CASSYGTSGRWADTQYF
TGTGCCAGCAGCTACGGGACTAGCGGGAGATGGGCAGATACGCAGTATTTT